The present entry profiles one T cell receptor (beta chain) with its context. Produced via immunoSEQ multiplex PCR; TCRdb's table is partial and in-frame only. The sample contains under 250,000 clones, approximately 80% of which appear only once. Cohort allocation depended upon clinical history that participants reported. This sample was taken from a study of blood T cell repertoires in COVID-19. Turning to the study itself: PBMCs, B-cell-depleted T cells, or T cells provided the cDNA or gDNA that made up the material.

Germline CDR1 and CDR2: LNHDA and SQIVND (reference sequence). The trim removed 4 bases at V and 1 base at J, leaving 8 bases unmatched. This CDR3 region has 16 residues. This TCR was recovered from a man aged 55 to 70 who had recovered from COVID-19. Input material: PBMCs or T cells enriched from blood (not recorded which). The V call is TRBV19, the J call TRBJ2-7; 9 nucleotides line up with TRBD2. This CDR3 is CASSRAHSGGSYEQYF. The CDR3 DNA sequence: TGTGCCAGTAGTAGAGCACATAGCGGGGGATCCTACGAGCAGTACTTC. Drawing the rest from reference TRBV19 and TRBJ2-7, the complete variable domain is DGGITQSPKYLFRKEGQNVTLSCEQNLNHDAMYWYRQDPGQGLRLIYYSQIVNDFQKGDIAEGYSVSREKKESFPLTVTSAQKNPTAFYLCASSRAHSGGSYEQYFGPGTRLTVT.